The 14 T cell receptor beta chains in this list originate from one sample, sequenced in a study of T cell responses to AZD1222 COVID-19 vaccine. Here immunoSEQ multiplex PCR was the method, and the copy in TCRdb shows in-frame clones only, minus some. This sample carries around 120,000 clones, around 94% of them seen once, and the ten largest clones take approximately 1.4%. The source was peripheral blood, collected 28 days after the second AZD1222 dose. The receptor source for this set is an adult who received the AZD1222 COVID-19 vaccine.

This clone was picked up one time. The chain uses TRBV30 and TRBJ1-2; 9 bases map to TRBD1. Looked up from germline, CDR1 is GTSNPN and CDR2 is SVGIG (reference sequence). J lost 7 bases, V lost 3 bases, and 6 bases had no gene match. CDR3 size: 13 residues. The DNA of the CDR3 is TGTGCCTGGAGCGGGGACAGGGTAGGTGGCTACACCTTC. Translation: CAWSGDRVGGYTF.

Remarks on this clone: The junction departs from germline at one end; a sequencing error may be responsible. The CDR3 here is CASSTDRPLF. CDR3 bases: TGTGCCAGCAGTACGGACAGGCCGCTCTTT. The chain joins TRBV2 to TRBJ1-1; 7 nucleotides agree with TRBD1. CDR3 length: 10 residues. Germline CDR1 is SNHLY and CDR2 is FYNNEI.

This clone appeared once. The V and J genes are TRBV5-1 and TRBJ2-4; no firm D call. V lost 0 bases and J lost 1, with 11 bases in between. The CDR3 runs 16 residues. Germline values: CDR1 SGHRS, CDR2 YFSETQ. DNA of the CDR3: TGCGCCAGCAGCTTGGAAGCACGGTCTGCCAAAAACATTCAGTACTTC. Its protein is CASSLEARSAKNIQYF.

The chain joins TRBV19 to TRBJ2-3, with 10 nucleotides matching TRBD2. The CDR3 consists of 15 residues. Germline V gene sequence: CDR1 LNHDA, CDR2 SQIVND (reference sequence). The junction had 9 bases not matched to a gene; V was cut back by 7 bases and J by 5 bases. The CDR3 DNA is TGTGCCAGTAAAAGCGGGAGGGTGTCGGTAGATACGCAGTATTTT. Protein sequence: CASKSGRVSVDTQYF.

The chain is built from TRBV18 and TRBJ2-5; TRBD1 agrees at 12 bases. The CDR3 has 17 residues. The germline gives CDR1 KGHSH, CDR2 LQKENI. V trimming: 3 bases; J trimming: 5 bases; junction bases outside the gene matches: 10. CDR3 DNA: TGTGCCAGCTCACCCCGGGACAGGGGGCGAGATTGGGAGACCCAGTACTTC. This gives the protein CASSPRDRGRDWETQYF.

The chain's CDR3 is CASSLFASSTYEQYF. The CDR3 DNA sequence: TGTGCCAGCAGCTTGTTTGCTAGCAGTACCTACGAGCAGTACTTC. The chain is built from TRBV5-8 and TRBJ2-7; TRBD2 is a possible D gene (5 bases). CDR1 is SGHTS and CDR2 is YDEGEE in the germline V gene. V shed 1 base and J shed 2 bases, with 13 bases lying between them. This CDR3 region has 15 residues.

The V gene is TRBV18, the J gene TRBJ1-3; D gene ambiguous. The CDR3 is 16 amino acids. Germline V gene sequence: CDR1 KGHSH, CDR2 LQKENI. V was cut by 0 bases and J by 4 bases, with 13 bases left in between. CDR3 region: CASSPPNGNGGNTIYF. The CDR3 DNA is TGTGCCAGCTCACCACCAAATGGTAACGGCGGAAACACCATATATTTT.

The V call is TRBV5-6, the J call TRBJ1-5; weak D call: TRBD1 (5 bases). The CDR3 runs 16 residues. The V and J ends lost 0 bases and 4 bases respectively, with 14 bases between them. Germline CDR1 SGHDT, CDR2 YYEEEE. CDR3 sequence reads: CASSLAQGDFNQPQHF. CDR3 bases: TGTGCCAGCAGCTTGGCCCAGGGTGACTTTAATCAGCCCCAGCATTTT.

The CDR3: CSASEGVAEAFF. The CDR3 DNA sequence: TGCAGTGCTAGTGAGGGAGTAGCTGAAGCTTTCTTT. The V call is TRBV20-1, the J call TRBJ1-1, with D unresolved. Deletions cut 3 bases from V and 6 bases from J, with 11 bases between. The CDR3 runs to 12 residues. Germline V gene lookup returns CDR1 DFQATT and CDR2 SNEGSKA (reference sequence).

The chain is built from TRBV30 and TRBJ1-4; 9 nucleotides match TRBD1. Germline V CDR1 and CDR2: GTSNPN, SVGIG (reference sequence). The CDR3 is made up of 14 amino acids. The trim removed 2 bases at V and 8 bases at J, leaving 6 bases unmatched. The CDR3, as DNA: TGTGCCTGGAGTCCCAGACAGGGGGGCGAAAAACTGTTTTTT. Translated, it gives CAWSPRQGGEKLFF.

The chain couples TRBV6-5 to TRBJ1-1; no clear D. Germline lookup yields CDR1 MNHEY and CDR2 SVGAGI. Trimming cost V 0 bases and J 2 bases, with 10 bases left between them. This CDR3 region has 15 residues. CDR3 nucleotide sequence: TGTGCCAGCAGTTACTCTCGAGGGAATAACACTGAAGCTTTCTTT. This encodes CASSYSRGNNTEAFF.

In regard to this clone: Other DNA sequences within the sample encode an identical CDR3. The DNA for the CDR3 is TGTGCCAGCAGCCGGGACAGGGGTAACTATGGCTACACCTTC. Residues: CASSRDRGNYGYTF. J is TRBJ1-2 and V is TRBV27; 10 bases align to TRBD1. V shed 6 bases, J shed 1 base, and the junction held 2 bases outside the gene matches. The CDR3 loop spans 14 amino acids. CDR1 and CDR2 (germline): MNHEY, SMNVEV (reference sequence).

The V gene is TRBV9, the J gene TRBJ2-1; tentatively, D is TRBD2 (6 bases). CDR3 length: 15 amino acids. Trimming left V 4 bases short and J 3 bases short, with 14 bases between. Germline CDR1 and CDR2: SGDLS and YYNGEE. CDR3: CASSTSGTYYNEQFF. In DNA, the CDR3 is TGTGCCAGCAGCACATCCGGGACTTACTACAATGAGCAGTTCTTC.

This clone has more than one count but fewer than ten. The chain couples TRBV24-1 to TRBJ2-5; D is ambiguous. Deletions cut 7 bases from V and 5 bases from J, with 10 bases between. CDR3 size: 12 residues. CDR1 and CDR2 (germline): KGHDR, SFDVKD. CDR3 in amino acids: CATSKKWETQYF. The CDR3 DNA follows: TGTGCCACCAGCAAGAAGTGGGAGACCCAGTACTTC.